A single sample gave rise to the 8 T cell receptor beta chains below, sequenced in a study of human T cells and chemical hapten exposure. TCRdb analysed the RACE reads with MiXCR anew, one entry per CDR3 protein. The sample includes roughly 100,000 distinct CDR3 sequences, approximately 10% of them seen just once. Time point defined: pre-sensitization, week 0. The treatment was: therapeutic diphenylcyclopropenone sensitization with weekly scalp DPC. Specimen: whole blood, collected in connection with sensitization to the hapten diphenylcyclopropenone (DPC). The receptors derive from a woman in her sixties with alopecia areata. Some clones in this sample may be carry-over from other donors' samples.

This chain uses TRBV12-3 or TRBV12-4 with TRBJ2-7, with 8 bases matching TRBD2. The CDR3 runs 15 residues. With 7 bases clipped from V and 3 bases from J, the junction kept 11 bases outside the gene matches. CDR3: CASTPRGSGDYEQYF. The CDR3 bases are TGTGCCAGCACCCCTCGGGGTAGCGGGGACTACGAGCAGTACTTC.

This clonotype was counted only a few times. V usage is TRBV7-9 and J usage is TRBJ2-5, with 7 bases identical to TRBD1. The trim removed 4 bases at V and 2 bases at J, leaving 4 bases unmatched. The germline V gene has CDR1 SEHNR and CDR2 FQNEAQ (reference sequence). CDR3 length equals 14 residues. The CDR3 reads CASSWVGQQETQYF. CDR3 in DNA: TGTGCCAGCAGCTGGGTGGGACAGCAAGAGACCCAGTACTTC.

This clonotype was counted ten times or more. The V gene is TRBV6-5, the J gene TRBJ2-2, with a tentative D call TRBD2 (5 bases). The CDR3 has 15 amino acids. In germline, CDR1 is MNHEY, CDR2 SVGAGI. V was pared by 4 bases and J by 5 bases, with 14 bases between. The DNA for the CDR3 is TGTGCCAGCAGTTTAACAAGCGGAAGAACCGGGGAGCTGTTTTTT. Translation: CASSLTSGRTGELFF.

This chain uses TRBV5-1 with TRBJ2-5; D is unclear. V was cut by 0 bases and J by 1 base, with 7 bases left in between. This CDR3 has 14 residues. CDR1 is SGHRS and CDR2 is YFSETQ in the germline V gene. The CDR3 here is CASSLAWSQETQYF. The CDR3, as DNA: TGCGCCAGCAGCTTGGCATGGAGCCAAGAGACCCAGTACTTC.

In its sample, this clonotype was seen a few times. This rearrangement joins TRBV6-2 or TRBV6-3 to TRBJ2-6, with D possibly being TRBD1 (5 bases). The V gene lost 5 bases and the J gene lost 4 bases, with 12 bases spanning the gap. The CDR3 has 15 amino acids. CDR1 is MNHEY, CDR2 SVGEGT, per germline. The CDR3 coding sequence is TGTGCCAGCAGTCGCAATGCAGGGGGGGCCAACGTCCTGACTTTC. Translation: CASSRNAGGANVLTF.

The table lists this clonotype with a few counts. This chain joins TRBV30 and TRBJ1-5, with 7 bases aligning to TRBD1. The V gene end was trimmed by 1 base and the J gene end by 6 bases; junction bases not matched to a gene: 3. In germline, CDR1 is GTSNPN, CDR2 SVGIG (reference sequence). The CDR3 loop spans 13 amino acids. The CDR3 bases are TGTGCCTGGAGTGGGGACAGCTCTCAGCCCCAGCATTTT. Translating it yields CAWSGDSSQPQHF.

This clonotype was counted at least ten times. The chain is built from TRBV6-1 and TRBJ1-5, with D possibly matching TRBD1 (6 bases). This CDR3 spans 14 amino acids. V gave up 7 bases and J gave up 3 bases, with 13 bases separating them. Germline V gives CDR1 MNHNS, CDR2 SASEGT. CDR3 in amino acids: CASIGDRSNQPQHF. Written as DNA, the CDR3 is TGTGCCAGCATCGGAGACAGGTCCAATCAGCCCCAGCATTTT.

This clonotype was detected ten times or more. The chain has TRBV30 and TRBJ1-5; a weak D match, TRBD1 (5 bases). CDR3 length equals 16 residues. Trimming took 6 bases from V and 2 from J, leaving 20 bases between them. Germline CDR1 reads GTSNPN; CDR2 reads SVGIG (reference sequence). For the CDR3, the DNA is TGTGCCTGCTCAGTGGATAGGGGAGGCGGCAATCAGCCCCAGCATTTT. Its protein product is CACSVDRGGGNQPQHF.